This is a list of T cell receptor beta chains from one sample in a study of shared clonotypes between healthy human individuals. TCRdb keeps only in-frame clones here, not all; method: immunoSEQ multiplex PCR. Of hundreds of thousands of clones in the sample, approximately 95% were seen once. The sequencing sample was made of naive CD8+ T cells sorted from blood. These receptors all come from a woman aged 25-40 years in good health. Each CDR3 is given with its conserved first and last residue. Clone size is shown for a subset of rows, as once, few, many or a class of expanded clone.

>-|TRBV28|TRBJ2-5
CASSLWRTGGQETQYF
>-|TRBV7-2|TRBJ2-1
CASSFISGRPYNEQFF
>-|TRBV28|TRBJ1-5
CASTQGGREQPQHF
>-|TRBV10-3|TRBJ2-5
CAISPTSGPNQETQYF
>-|TRBV27|TRBJ1-2
CASSEEGSAYYGYTF
>-|TRBV11-2|TRBJ2-7
CASSSEVGLATHEQYF
>-|TRBV16|TRBJ2-6
CASSQPGLSGSGANVLTF
>-|TRBV15|TRBJ2-5
CATSRKWGRNQETQYF
>-|TRBV13|TRBJ2-7
CASSFQVSYEQYF
>-|TRBV11-2|TRBJ2-5
CASSLGTGGRAETQYF
>-|TRBV29-1|TRBJ2-1
CSVDPSPNEQFF
>few|TRBV13|TRBJ1-1
CASSLVSGEAFF
>-|TRBV11-2|TRBJ2-6
CASSFGRTSGANVLTF
>-|TRBV5-4|TRBJ2-1
CASSSSGRASEQFF
>-|TRBV7-9|TRBJ2-7
CASSASGQSYEQYF
>-|TRBV6-6|TRBJ1-5
CASSYLQGHQPQHF